This T cell receptor beta chain was profiled in a study of T cell changes during pregnancy in multiple sclerosis. There are 15 residues in the CDR3. The J segment lost 0 bases and the V segment lost 2 bases, leaving 4 bases of the junction unmatched. CDR1 and CDR2 from the germline V gene are MNHNS and SASEGT. Method: immunoSEQ multiplex PCR; TCRdb's copy keeps in-frame clones and lacks some. The top ten hold 1.3% of the sample, which has about 59,000 clones, roughly 90% seen once. The TCR sequence derives from a female donor with multiple sclerosis, enrolled in a pregnancy study. The gene calls are TRBV6-1 and TRBJ2-7; 7 nucleotides match TRBD2. The sequencing used peripheral blood, collected in the second trimester of pregnancy. The CDR3 region has the DNA TGTGCCAGCAGTGAAAATTGGGGGGGCTCCTACGAGCAGTACTTC. This sequence encodes CASSENWGGSYEQYF.